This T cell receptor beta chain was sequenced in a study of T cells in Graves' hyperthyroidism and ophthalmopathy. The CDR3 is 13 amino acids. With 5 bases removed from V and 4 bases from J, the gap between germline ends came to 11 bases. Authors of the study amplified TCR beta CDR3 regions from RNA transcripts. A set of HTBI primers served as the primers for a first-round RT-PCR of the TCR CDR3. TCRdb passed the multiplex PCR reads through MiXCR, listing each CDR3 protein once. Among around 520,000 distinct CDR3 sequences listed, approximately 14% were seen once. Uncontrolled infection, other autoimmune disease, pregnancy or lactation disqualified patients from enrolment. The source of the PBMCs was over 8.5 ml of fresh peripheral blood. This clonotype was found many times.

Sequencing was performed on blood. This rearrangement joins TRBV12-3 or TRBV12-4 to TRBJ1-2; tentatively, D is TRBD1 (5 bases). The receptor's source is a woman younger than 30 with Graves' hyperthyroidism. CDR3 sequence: CASSPGLAYGYTF. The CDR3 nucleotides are TGTGCCAGCAGTCCGGGACTCGCCTATGGCTACACCTTC.